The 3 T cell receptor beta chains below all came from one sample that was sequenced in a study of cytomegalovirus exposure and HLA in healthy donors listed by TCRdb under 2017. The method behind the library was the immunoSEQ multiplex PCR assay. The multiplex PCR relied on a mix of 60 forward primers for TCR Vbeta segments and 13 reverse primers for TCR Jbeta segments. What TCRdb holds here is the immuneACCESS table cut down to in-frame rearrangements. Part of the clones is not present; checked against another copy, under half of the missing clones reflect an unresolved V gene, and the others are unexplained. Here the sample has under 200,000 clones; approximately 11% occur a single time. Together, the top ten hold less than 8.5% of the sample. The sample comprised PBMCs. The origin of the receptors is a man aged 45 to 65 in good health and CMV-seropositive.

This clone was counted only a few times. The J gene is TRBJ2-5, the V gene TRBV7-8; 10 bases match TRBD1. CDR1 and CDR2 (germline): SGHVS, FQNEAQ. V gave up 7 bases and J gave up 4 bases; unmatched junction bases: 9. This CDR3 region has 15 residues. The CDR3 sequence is CASTQTGTGVETQYF. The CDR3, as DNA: TGTGCCAGCACGCAAACCGGGACAGGGGTAGAGACCCAGTACTTC.

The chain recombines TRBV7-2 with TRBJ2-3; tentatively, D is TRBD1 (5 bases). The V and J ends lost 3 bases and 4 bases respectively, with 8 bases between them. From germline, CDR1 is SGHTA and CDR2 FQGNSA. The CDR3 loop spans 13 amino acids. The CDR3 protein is CASSFRAADTQYF. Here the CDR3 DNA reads TGTGCCAGCAGCTTCAGGGCCGCAGATACGCAGTATTTT.

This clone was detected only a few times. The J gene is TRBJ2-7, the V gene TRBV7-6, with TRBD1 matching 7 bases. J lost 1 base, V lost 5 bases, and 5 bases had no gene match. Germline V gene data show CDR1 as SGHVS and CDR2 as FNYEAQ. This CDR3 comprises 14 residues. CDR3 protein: CASSQIQGSYEQYF. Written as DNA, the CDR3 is TGTGCCAGCAGCCAGATACAGGGGTCCTACGAGCAGTACTTC.